The present T cell receptor (beta chain) was sequenced within a study of cytomegalovirus exposure and HLA in healthy donors. There are 15 residues in the CDR3. Germline V gene data show CDR1 as GTSNPN and CDR2 as SVGIG (reference sequence). Trimming took 1 base from V and 5 from J; bases not matched to a gene: 8. On this clone: The antigen remains undetermined.

Primers included in the PCR were 60 Vbeta and 13 Jbeta primers. The table came from immunoSEQ multiplex PCR; TCRdb's copy has only in-frame clones and leaves some out. Among approximately 110,000 clones listed, roughly 74% were seen once. General study results and limits: One variant, a missense change in DCLRE1C, was linked in a later analysis to TCR beta V- and J-gene trimming. Beyond CMV serostatus, there was no information to go on about immune exposure. Accurate prediction of HLA-A and HLA-B alleles (for most subjects) was reportedly achieved from TCR beta sequences.

This receptor was identified in a woman in her 30s in good health and CMV-seronegative. Sequencing was performed on PBMCs. The chain is built from TRBV30 and TRBJ2-3; 8 bases agree with TRBD1. CDR3 nucleotide sequence: TGTGCCTGGAGTGGGGGCAGGGGGCTGAAAGATACGCAGTATTTT. Translation: CAWSGGRGLKDTQYF.